Detailed here is one TCR beta chain. This specimen belongs to a study of blood T cell repertoires in COVID-19. Study summary: Acute and convalescent COVID-19 specimens originated in the United States, Italy and Spain. PBMCs, B-cell-depleted T cells, or T cells provided the cDNA or gDNA that made up the material.

Germline assignment: CDR1 SGHDN and CDR2 FVKESK. V shed 3 bases and J shed 6 bases, with 23 bases lying between them. The CDR3 covers 18 residues. In the original workflow: Amplifying reference gene primers gave estimates of nucleated cell counts. TCRdb's table, derived via immunoSEQ multiplex PCR, lists solely in-frame clones and lacks some. That table is the source of V, J and clone size, and D and trimming were worked out from the DNA. The sample consists of about 140,000 clones, 79% of them appearing once. This clonotype was obtained from a man in his fifties or sixties with acute or convalescent COVID-19. The chain employs TRBV14 and TRBJ2-2, with TRBD2 as a possible D gene (6 bases). Specimen: peripheral blood. The CDR3 DNA follows: TGTGCCAGCAGCCATAGATATAAGGACTACCTTCGTGCCGGGGAGCTGTTTTTT. This codes for CASSHRYKDYLRAGELFF.